This is a list of T cell receptor beta chains from one sample in a study of tumor-infiltrating lymphocytes in primary liver carcinoma. Via MiXCR, TCRdb re-called the multiplex PCR reads, giving one row per CDR3 protein. The sample lists about 75,000 distinct CDR3 sequences, 65% to 75% occurring once. Input material: tumor-adjacent normal liver tissue. The receptor source for this set is a man aged 35 to 55 with primary liver carcinoma and hepatitis B virus infection. CDR3s include the opening cysteine and the closing phenylalanine or tryptophan. A D gene is named only where the DNA matches it firmly. Size tells how often a clone was seen (once, few, many) or the class of an expanded clone, and some rows leave it out.

d_call | j_call | cdr3_length | clone_size | v_call | cdr3_aa | cdr3_nt
TRBD2 | TRBJ2-1 | 19 | many | TRBV4-3 | CASSQEGLAGARSYNEQFF | TGCGCCAGCAGCCAAGAGGGTCTAGCGGGAGCCCGCTCCTACAATGAGCAGTTCTTC
- | TRBJ1-4 | 15 | - | TRBV5-5 | CASGLSGSGHEKVFF | TGTGCCAGCGGCTTATCAGGCTCGGGGCATGAAAAAGTGTTTTTT
- | TRBJ2-1 | 12 | few | TRBV19 | CATRDPYNEQFF | TGTGCCACGCGGGACCCCTACAATGAGCAGTTCTTC
- | TRBJ2-1 | 16 | once | TRBV6-1 | CASSEATNGKGREQFF | TGTGCAAGCAGTGAAGCGACTAACGGGAAGGGACGGGAGCAGTTCTTC
TRBD2 | TRBJ2-7 | 15 | - | TRBV6-2/TRBV6-3 | CASSYKPSGSYEQYF | TGTGCCAGCAGTTATAAGCCTAGCGGCTCCTACGAGCAGTACTTC
TRBD2 | TRBJ2-1 | 15 | - | TRBV11-2 | CVSSLAGWSYNELFF | TGTGTCAGCAGCCTAGCGGGATGGTCCTACAATGAGCTGTTCTTC
- | TRBJ1-4 | 15 | many | TRBV11-2 | CASSARTATNEKLFF | TGTGCCAGCAGCGCCCGGACAGCAACTAATGAAAAACTGTTTTTT
- | TRBJ2-7 | 15 | few | TRBV12-3/TRBV12-4 | CASRLRDTSAYEQYF | TGTGCCAGCCGACTAAGGGACACGAGCGCCTACGAGCAGTACTTC
TRBD2 | TRBJ2-1 | 15 | once | TRBV11-2 | CASSPGTSDYYEQFF | TGTGCCAGCAGCCCGGGGACTAGCGACTACTATGAGCAGTTCTTC
- | TRBJ2-5 | 15 | - | TRBV6-2/TRBV6-3 | CASSKLRDLTETQYF | TGTGCCAGCAGTAAGCTCCGGGATTTAACGGAGACCCAGTACTTC
TRBD1 | TRBJ2-2 | 14 | - | TRBV7-9 | CAISLEGADGQLFF | TGTGCCATCAGCTTAGAGGGGGCCGACGGGCAGTTGTTTTTT
TRBD1 | TRBJ2-1 | 13 | - | TRBV6-2/TRBV6-3 | CDSSYRGGNELFF | TGTGACAGCAGTTATAGAGGGGGCAATGAGCTGTTCTTC
- | TRBJ1-1 | 15 | - | TRBV29-1 | CSVTPGWGMNTEAFF | TGCAGCGTTACCCCAGGGTGGGGGATGAACACTGAAGCTTTCTTT
TRBD1 | TRBJ2-5 | 16 | - | TRBV4-1 | CASSRGQGGFRETQYF | TGCGCCAGCAGCCGAGGACAGGGGGGTTTTAGGGAGACCCAATACTTC
TRBD2 | TRBJ2-1 | 17 | - | TRBV30 | CAFYRTSGIISYNEQFF | TGTGCCTTCTATAGGACTAGCGGGATTATCTCCTACAATGAGCAGTTCTTC
- | TRBJ2-2 | 15 | - | TRBV12-3/TRBV12-4 | CASSVLQLNTRELFF | TGTGCCAGCAGTGTATTACAGCTGAACACCAGGGAGCTGTTTTTT
TRBD2 | TRBJ2-3 | 15 | many | TRBV6-5 | CASSYAGVGTDTQYF | TGTGCCAGCAGTTACGCGGGAGTGGGCACAGATACGCAGTATTTT
- | TRBJ1-2 | 14 | - | TRBV30 | CARTHGSKDYDYTF | TGTGCCAGGACCCATGGAAGCAAAGACTATGACTACACCTTC
TRBD1 | TRBJ2-4 | 11 | many | TRBV29-1 | CSVGQGNIQYF | TGCAGCGTTGGACAGGGAAACATTCAGTACTTC
- | TRBJ2-2 | 17 | - | TRBV5-5 | CASSLVPQRVVTWELFF | TGTGCCAGCAGCTTGGTACCACAGAGGGTCGTCACCTGGGAGCTGTTTTTT
TRBD1 | TRBJ1-6 | 14 | - | TRBV9 | CAGSGTGFNSALHF | TGTGCCGGCAGCGGGACAGGGTTTAATTCAGCCCTCCACTTT
- | TRBJ2-7 | 16 | many | TRBV5-1 | CASSLEGGDWTYEQYF | TGCGCCAGCAGCTTAGAGGGGGGGGATTGGACCTACGAGCAGTACTTC
- | TRBJ2-7 | 14 | - | TRBV5-4 | CAGSLFGEAYEQYF | TGTGCCGGCAGCTTGTTCGGAGAGGCCTACGAGCAGTACTTC
- | TRBJ2-1 | 16 | - | TRBV12-3/TRBV12-4 | CASARRGGDLLNEQFF | TGTGCCAGCGCCCGAAGGGGCGGGGATTTACTTAATGAGCAGTTCTTC
TRBD2 | TRBJ2-1 | 13 | - | TRBV6-1 | CASSISGRHEQFF | TGTGCCAGTAGTATAAGCGGGAGGCATGAGCAGTTCTTC
TRBD2 | TRBJ2-7 | 15 | - | TRBV5-1 | CTSTTTSGSSYEQYF | TGCACCAGCACCACGACTAGCGGGAGCTCCTACGAGCAGTATTTC
TRBD2 | TRBJ2-1 | 16 | - | TRBV5-4 | CTSSPGGLAGSSEQFF | TGTACCAGCAGCCCGGGGGGACTAGCGGGAAGCAGTGAGCAGTTCTTC
- | TRBJ2-2 | 12 | - | TRBV12-3/TRBV12-4 | CASSPRTGKLFF | TGTGCCAGCAGTCCGCGGACCGGGAAGCTATTTTTT
TRBD1 | TRBJ2-4 | 13 | - | TRBV9 | CASSPGQGNIQYF | TGTGCCAGCAGCCCGGGACAGGGGAACATTCAGTACTTC
- | TRBJ2-7 | 13 | - | TRBV29-1 | CSFSYGGSGEQYF | TGCAGCTTTTCCTACGGTGGCTCTGGCGAGCAGTACTTC
TRBD1 | TRBJ2-7 | 16 | few | TRBV4-3 | CASSQEETGAPYEQYF | TGCGCCAGCAGCCAAGAAGAAACAGGGGCCCCCTACGAGCAGTACTTC
- | TRBJ2-5 | 13 | medium-sized | TRBV11-2 | CASSYWVQETQYF | TGTGCCAGCAGCTATTGGGTTCAAGAGACCCAGTACTTC
TRBD1 | TRBJ2-7 | 17 | many | TRBV6-6 | CASSPGLNRGQNYEQYF | TGTGCCAGCAGCCCTGGACTAAACAGGGGGCAGAACTACGAGCAGTACTTC
- | TRBJ1-6 | 13 | few | TRBV11-1 | CASSRTLASPLHF | TGTGCCAGCAGCCGGACACTGGCCTCACCCCTCCACTTT
- | TRBJ1-5 | 14 | - | TRBV4-2 | CVSSQGESNQPQHF | TGTGTCAGCAGCCAAGGAGAGAGCAATCAGCCCCAGCATTTT
- | TRBJ2-1 | 11 | - | TRBV24-1 | CAAEARGEQFF | TGCGCCGCGGAGGCCAGGGGTGAGCAGTTCTTC
- | TRBJ2-7 | 13 | - | TRBV6-1 | CAGRNYREYEQYF | TGTGCCGGCCGGAATTACAGGGAATACGAGCAGTACTTC
TRBD2 | TRBJ2-1 | 19 | - | TRBV11-2 | CANSPTSGAGLSSYNEQFF | TGTGCCAATAGCCCAACTAGCGGAGCCGGCCTGAGCTCCTACAATGAGCAGTTCTTC
TRBD2 | TRBJ2-1 | 15 | - | TRBV7-9 | CAISLGSGGYNEQFF | TGTGCCATCAGCTTAGGGTCGGGAGGGTACAATGAGCAGTTCTTC
TRBD2 | TRBJ2-1 | 14 | - | TRBV14 | CASSQRLARNEQFF | TGTGCCAGCAGCCAAAGACTAGCGCGAAATGAGCAGTTCTTC
- | TRBJ2-7 | 16 | - | TRBV6-2/TRBV6-3 | CASSYSSVTGDYGQYF | TGTGCCAGCAGTTACTCGTCTGTGACGGGAGACTACGGGCAGTACTTC